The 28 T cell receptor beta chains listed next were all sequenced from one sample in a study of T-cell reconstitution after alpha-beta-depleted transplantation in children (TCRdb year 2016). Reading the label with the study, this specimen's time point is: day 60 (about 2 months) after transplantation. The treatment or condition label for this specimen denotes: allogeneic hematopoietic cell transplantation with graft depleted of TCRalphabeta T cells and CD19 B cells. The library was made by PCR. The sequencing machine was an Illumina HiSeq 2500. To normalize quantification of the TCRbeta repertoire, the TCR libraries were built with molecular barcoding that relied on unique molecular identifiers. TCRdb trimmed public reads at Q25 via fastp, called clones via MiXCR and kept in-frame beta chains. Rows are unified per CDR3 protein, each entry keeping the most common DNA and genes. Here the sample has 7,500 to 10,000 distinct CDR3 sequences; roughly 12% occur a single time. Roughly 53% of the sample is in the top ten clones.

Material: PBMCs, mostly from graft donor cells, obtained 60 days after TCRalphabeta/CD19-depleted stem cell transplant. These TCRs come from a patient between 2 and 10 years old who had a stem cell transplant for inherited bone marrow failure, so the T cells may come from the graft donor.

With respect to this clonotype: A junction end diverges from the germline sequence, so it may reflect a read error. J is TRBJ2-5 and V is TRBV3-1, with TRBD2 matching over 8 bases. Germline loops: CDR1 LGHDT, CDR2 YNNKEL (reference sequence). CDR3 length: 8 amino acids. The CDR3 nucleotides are TGTGCCACCAGGCGGGGGGACTTC. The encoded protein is CATRRGDF.

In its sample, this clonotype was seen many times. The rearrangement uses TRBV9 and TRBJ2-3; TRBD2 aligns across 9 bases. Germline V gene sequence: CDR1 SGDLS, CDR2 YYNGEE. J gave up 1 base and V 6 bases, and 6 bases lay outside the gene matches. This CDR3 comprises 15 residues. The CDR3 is CASTPSGARTDTQYF. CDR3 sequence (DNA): TGTGCCAGCACCCCTAGCGGGGCCCGCACAGATACGCAGTATTTT.

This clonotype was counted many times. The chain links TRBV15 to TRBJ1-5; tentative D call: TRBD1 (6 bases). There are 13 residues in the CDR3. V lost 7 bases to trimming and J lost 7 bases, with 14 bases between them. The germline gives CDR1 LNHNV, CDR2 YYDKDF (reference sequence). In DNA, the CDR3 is TGTGCCACCACCTGGGGGGCTGGGCAGCCCCAGCATTTT. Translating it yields CATTWGAGQPQHF.

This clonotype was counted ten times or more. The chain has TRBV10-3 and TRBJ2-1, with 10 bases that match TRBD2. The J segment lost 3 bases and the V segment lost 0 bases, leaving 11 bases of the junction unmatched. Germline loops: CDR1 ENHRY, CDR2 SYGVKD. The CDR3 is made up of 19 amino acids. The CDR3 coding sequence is TGTGCCATCAGTGAGTCATCGGTAGCGGGAGGCCGAATCTACAATGAGCAGTTCTTC. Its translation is CAISESSVAGGRIYNEQFF.

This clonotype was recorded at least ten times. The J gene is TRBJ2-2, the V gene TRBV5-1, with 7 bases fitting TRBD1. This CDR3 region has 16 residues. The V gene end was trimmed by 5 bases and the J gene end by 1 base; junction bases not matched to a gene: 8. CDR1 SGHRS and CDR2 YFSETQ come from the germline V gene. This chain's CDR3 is CASSVSGTENTGELFF. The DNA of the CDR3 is TGCGCCAGCAGTGTCTCCGGGACAGAGAACACCGGGGAGCTGTTTTTT.

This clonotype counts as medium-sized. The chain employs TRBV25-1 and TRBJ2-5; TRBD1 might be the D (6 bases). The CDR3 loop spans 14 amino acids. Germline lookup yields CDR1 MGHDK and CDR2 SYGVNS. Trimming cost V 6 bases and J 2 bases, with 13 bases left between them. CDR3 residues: CASREPDRQETQYF. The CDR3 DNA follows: TGTGCCAGCAGAGAACCTGACAGGCAAGAGACCCAGTACTTC.

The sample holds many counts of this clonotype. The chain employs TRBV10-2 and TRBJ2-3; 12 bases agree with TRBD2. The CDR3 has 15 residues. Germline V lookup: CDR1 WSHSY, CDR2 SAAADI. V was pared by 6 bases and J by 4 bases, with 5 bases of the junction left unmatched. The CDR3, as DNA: TGCGCCAGCAGGAGGACTAGCGGGAATGCAGATACGCAGTATTTT. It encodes CASRRTSGNADTQYF.

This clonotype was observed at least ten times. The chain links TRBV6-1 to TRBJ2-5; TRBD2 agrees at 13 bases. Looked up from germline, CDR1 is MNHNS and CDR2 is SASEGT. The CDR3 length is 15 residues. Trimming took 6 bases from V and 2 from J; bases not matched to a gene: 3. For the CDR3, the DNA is TGTGCCAGCAGACTGACTAGCGGGAGGCAAGAGACCCAGTACTTC. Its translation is CASRLTSGRQETQYF.

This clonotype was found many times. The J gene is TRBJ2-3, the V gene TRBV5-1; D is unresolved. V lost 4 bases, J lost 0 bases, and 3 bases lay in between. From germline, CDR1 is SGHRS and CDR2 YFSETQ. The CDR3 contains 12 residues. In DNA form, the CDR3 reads TGCGCCAGCAGCCTGAGCACAGATACGCAGTATTTT. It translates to CASSLSTDTQYF.

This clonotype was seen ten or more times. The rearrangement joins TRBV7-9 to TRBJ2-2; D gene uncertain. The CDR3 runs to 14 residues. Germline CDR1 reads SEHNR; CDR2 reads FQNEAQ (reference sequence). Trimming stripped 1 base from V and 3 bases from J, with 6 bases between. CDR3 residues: CASSLEVDTGELFF. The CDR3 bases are TGTGCCAGCAGCTTAGAGGTGGACACCGGGGAGCTGTTTTTT.

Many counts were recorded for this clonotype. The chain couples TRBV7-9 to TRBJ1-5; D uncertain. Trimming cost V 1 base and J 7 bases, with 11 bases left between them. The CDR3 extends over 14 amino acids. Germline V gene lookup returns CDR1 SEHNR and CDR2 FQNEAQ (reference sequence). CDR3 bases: TGTGCCAGCAGCTTAGAAGGGTCAAGGCAGCCCCAGCATTTT. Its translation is CASSLEGSRQPQHF.

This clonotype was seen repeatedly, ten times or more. CDR3 nucleotide sequence: TGCAGTGCTAGAGATACGTCGGGGCAGCCCCAGCATTTT. Amino acids: CSARDTSGQPQHF. The chain has TRBV20-1 and TRBJ1-5; no firm D call. CDR3 length: 13 amino acids. Trimming shortened V by 0 bases and J by 7 bases, and 10 bases separated the two germline ends. Germline lookup yields CDR1 DFQATT and CDR2 SNEGSKA (reference sequence).

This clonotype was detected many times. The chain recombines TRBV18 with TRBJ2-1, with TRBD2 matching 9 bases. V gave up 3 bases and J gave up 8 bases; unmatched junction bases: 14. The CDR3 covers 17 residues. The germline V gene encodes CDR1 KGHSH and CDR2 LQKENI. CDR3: CASSPASGIGGGDEQFF. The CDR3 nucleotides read TGTGCCAGCTCACCTGCTAGCGGGATCGGAGGCGGGGATGAGCAGTTCTTC.

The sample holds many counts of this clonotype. The CDR3 nucleotides read TGTGCCAGCAGCCAAGATGCTGTGTCGGATACGCAGTATTTT. Its protein product is CASSQDAVSDTQYF. The chain uses TRBV3-1 and TRBJ2-3; D is unclear. Germline-derived CDR1 and CDR2 are LGHDT and YNNKEL (reference sequence). V shed 0 bases and J shed 6 bases, with 10 bases lying between them. CDR3 length: 14 amino acids.

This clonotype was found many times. CDR3 residues: CASSPSGKETQYF. The CDR3 coding sequence is TGTGCCAGCTCACCTAGCGGGAAGGAGACCCAGTACTTC. The chain joins TRBV18 to TRBJ2-5, with 8 bases matching TRBD2. The V gene's germline CDR1 is KGHSH and CDR2 LQKENI. V was clipped by 3 bases and J by 5 bases; unmatched bases: 2. The length of the CDR3 is 13 residues.

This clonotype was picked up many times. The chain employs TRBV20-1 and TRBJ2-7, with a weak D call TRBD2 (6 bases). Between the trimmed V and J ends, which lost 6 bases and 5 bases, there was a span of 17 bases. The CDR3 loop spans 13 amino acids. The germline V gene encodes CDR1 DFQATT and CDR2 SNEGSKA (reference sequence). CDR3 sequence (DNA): TGCAGTGCCCGGAGCACTAGCTTCGACGAGCAGTACTTC. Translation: CSARSTSFDEQYF.

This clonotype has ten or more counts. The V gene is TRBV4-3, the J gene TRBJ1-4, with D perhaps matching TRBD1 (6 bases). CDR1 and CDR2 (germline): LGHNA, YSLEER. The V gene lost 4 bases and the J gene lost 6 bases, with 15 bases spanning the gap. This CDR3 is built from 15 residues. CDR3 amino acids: CASSLIQGRDEKLFF. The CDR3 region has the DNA TGCGCCAGCAGCCTGATACAGGGAAGGGATGAAAAACTGTTTTTT.

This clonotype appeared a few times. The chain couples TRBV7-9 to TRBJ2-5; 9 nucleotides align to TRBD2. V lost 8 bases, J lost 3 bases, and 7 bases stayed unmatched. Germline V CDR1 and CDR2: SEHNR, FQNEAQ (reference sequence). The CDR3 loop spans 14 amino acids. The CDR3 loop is CASSGVAGEETQYF. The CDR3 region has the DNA TGTGCCAGCTCCGGGGTAGCGGGAGAAGAGACCCAGTACTTC. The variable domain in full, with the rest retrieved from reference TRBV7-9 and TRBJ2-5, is DTGVSQNPRHKITKRGQNVTFRCDPISEHNRLYWYRQTLGQGPEFLTYFQNEAQLEKSRLLSDRFSAERPKGSFSTLEIQRTEQGDSAMYLCASSGVAGEETQYFGPGTRLLVL.

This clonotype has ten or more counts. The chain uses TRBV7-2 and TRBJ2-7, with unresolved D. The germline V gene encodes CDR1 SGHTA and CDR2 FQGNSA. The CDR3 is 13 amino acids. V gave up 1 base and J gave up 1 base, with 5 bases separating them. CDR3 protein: CASSLDRSYEQYF. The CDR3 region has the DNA TGTGCCAGCAGCTTAGACAGATCCTACGAGCAGTACTTC.

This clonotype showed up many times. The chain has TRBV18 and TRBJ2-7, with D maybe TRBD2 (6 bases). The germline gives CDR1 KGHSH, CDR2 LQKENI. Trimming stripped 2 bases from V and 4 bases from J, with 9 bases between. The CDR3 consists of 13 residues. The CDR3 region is CASSPSGRYEQYF. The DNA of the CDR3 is TGTGCCAGCTCACCAAGTGGGAGGTACGAGCAGTACTTC.

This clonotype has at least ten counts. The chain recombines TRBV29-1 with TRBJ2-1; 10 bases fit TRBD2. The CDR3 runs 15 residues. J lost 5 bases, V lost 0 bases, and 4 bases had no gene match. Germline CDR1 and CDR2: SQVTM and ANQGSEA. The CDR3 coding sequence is TGCAGCGTTGAAGATACTAGCGGGACGGACAATGAGCAGTTCTTC. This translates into CSVEDTSGTDNEQFF.

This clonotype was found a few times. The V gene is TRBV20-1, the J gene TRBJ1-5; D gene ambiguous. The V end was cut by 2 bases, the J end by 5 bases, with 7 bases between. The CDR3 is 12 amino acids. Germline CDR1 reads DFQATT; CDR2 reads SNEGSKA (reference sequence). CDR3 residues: CSARHGHQPQHF. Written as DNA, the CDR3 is TGCAGTGCTAGACACGGCCATCAGCCCCAGCATTTT.

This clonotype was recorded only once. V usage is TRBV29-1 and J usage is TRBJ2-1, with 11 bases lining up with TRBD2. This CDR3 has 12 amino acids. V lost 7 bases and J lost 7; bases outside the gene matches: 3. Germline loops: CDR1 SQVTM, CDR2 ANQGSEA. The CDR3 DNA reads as TGCAGCGGGGGACTAGCGGAGAATGAGCAGTTCTTC. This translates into CSGGLAENEQFF.

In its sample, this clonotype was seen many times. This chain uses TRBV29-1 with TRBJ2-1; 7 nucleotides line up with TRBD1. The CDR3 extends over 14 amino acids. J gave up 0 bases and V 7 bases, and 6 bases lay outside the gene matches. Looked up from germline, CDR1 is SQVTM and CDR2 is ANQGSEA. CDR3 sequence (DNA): TGCAGCGGTCGACAGGGTAACTCCTACAATGAGCAGTTCTTC. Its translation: CSGRQGNSYNEQFF.

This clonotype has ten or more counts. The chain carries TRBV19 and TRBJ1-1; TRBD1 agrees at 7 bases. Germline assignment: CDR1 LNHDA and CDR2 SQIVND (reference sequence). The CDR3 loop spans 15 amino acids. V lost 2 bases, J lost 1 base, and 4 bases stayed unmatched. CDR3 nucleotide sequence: TGTGCCAGTAGTATAATAAGACAGGGGAACACTGAAGCTTTCTTT. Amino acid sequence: CASSIIRQGNTEAFF. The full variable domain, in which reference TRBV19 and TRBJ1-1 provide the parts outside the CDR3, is DGGITQSPKYLFRKEGQNVTLSCEQNLNHDAMYWYRQDPGQGLRLIYYSQIVNDFQKGDIAEGYSVSREKKESFPLTVTSAQKNPTAFYLCASSIIRQGNTEAFFGQGTRLTVV.

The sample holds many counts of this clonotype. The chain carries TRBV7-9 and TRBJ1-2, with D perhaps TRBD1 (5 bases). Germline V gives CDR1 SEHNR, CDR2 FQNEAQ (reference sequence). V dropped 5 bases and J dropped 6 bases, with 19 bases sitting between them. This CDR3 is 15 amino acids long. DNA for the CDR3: TGTGCCAGCAGCCCCAGGCGGGCAGGGCTCCATGGCTACACCTTC. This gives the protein CASSPRRAGLHGYTF.

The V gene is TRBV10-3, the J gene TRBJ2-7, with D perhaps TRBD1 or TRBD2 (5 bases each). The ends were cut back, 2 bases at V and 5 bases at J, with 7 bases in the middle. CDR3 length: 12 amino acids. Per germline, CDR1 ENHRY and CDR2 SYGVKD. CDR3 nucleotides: TGTGCCATCAGTGAGAGGGACGACGAGCAGTACTTC. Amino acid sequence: CAISERDDEQYF.

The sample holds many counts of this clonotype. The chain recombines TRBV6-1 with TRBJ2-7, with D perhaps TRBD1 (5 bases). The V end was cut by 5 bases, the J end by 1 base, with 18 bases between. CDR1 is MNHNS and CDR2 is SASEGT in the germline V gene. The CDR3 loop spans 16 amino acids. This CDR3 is CASSLIGHAYSYEQYF. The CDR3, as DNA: TGTGCCAGCAGTCTCATCGGACACGCTTATTCCTACGAGCAGTACTTC.